The next 3 T cell receptor beta chains were all read from a single sample in a study of cytomegalovirus exposure and HLA in healthy donors. 60 Vbeta and 13 Jbeta primers were used in PCR. Repertoires were generated with immunoSEQ multiplex PCR, while TCRdb's copy carries only in-frame clones and drops some. The repertoire holds 30,000 to 40,000 clones, with more than 60% as singletons. Specimen: PBMCs. These receptors came from a man aged 25-40 years in good health and CMV-seronegative.

About this clone itself: One junction end does not reproduce the germline sequence, and a read error may be involved. This chain links TRBV29-1 with TRBJ2-3; 9 bases line up with TRBD1. The CDR3 loop spans 13 amino acids. Germline CDR1 is SQVTM and CDR2 is ANQGSEA. Here the CDR3 DNA reads TGTTCCGGACGGACAGGGGTTCCAGATACGCAGTATTTT. It yields the protein CSGRTGVPDTQYF.

The chain is built from TRBV4-1 and TRBJ2-7; 14 bases are shared with TRBD2. Germline lookup yields CDR1 MGHRA and CDR2 YSYEKL. The CDR3 covers 17 residues. The V gene end was trimmed by 2 bases and the J gene end by 4 bases; junction bases not matched to a gene: 7. The CDR3 spells CASSQPTSGRGDYEQYF. DNA of the CDR3: TGCGCCAGCAGCCAACCGACTAGCGGGAGGGGTGATTACGAGCAGTACTTC.

The table lists this clone with a count of one. V usage is TRBV28 and J usage is TRBJ2-3; TRBD2 agrees at 7 bases. The CDR3 length is 15 residues. The germline CDR1 and CDR2 sequences are MDHEN and SYDVKM. J lost 2 bases, V lost 8 bases, and 10 bases had no gene match. CDR3 sequence (DNA): TGTGCCAGCCTGGGGAGGGTTAGTCCCACAGATACGCAGTATTTT. Translation gives CASLGRVSPTDTQYF.